This TCR beta chain was sequenced during a study of OX40 agonist ivuxolimab in advanced cancers. About the study: At 0.01 to 10 mg/kg, ivuxolimab was administered intravenously to patients every 2 weeks.

The germline gives CDR1 MGHRA, CDR2 YSYEKL. The V end lost 3 bases, the J end lost 6 bases, and 15 bases lay between the germline ends. This CDR3 spans 14 amino acids. Only a few counts were recorded for this clone. Its antigen is currently unknown. Study observations and caveats: The average count of expanded clones was higher among CD8+ T cells than among CD4+. The expanded peripheral T cells' antigen specificity was not determined.

Here immunoSEQ multiplex PCR was the method, and the copy in TCRdb shows in-frame clones only, minus some. The sample lists 70,000 to 80,000 clones, about 90% occurring once. The starting material was CD4+ or CD8+ T cells sorted from blood, obtained in a trial of the OX40 agonist ivuxolimab. The rearrangement joins TRBV4-1 to TRBJ2-7; no clear D. The sequence was obtained from an adult with an advanced solid tumor such as melanoma, head and neck, liver or kidney cancer. CDR3 amino acids: CASSHPLVPAEQYF. The CDR3, as DNA: TGCGCCAGCAGCCACCCATTGGTTCCCGCCGAGCAGTACTTC.